Included here is one TCR beta chain sequence, with context. This sample is part of a study of shared T cell receptors in the human thymus. TCRdb's copy holds only in-frame clones and misses some; the assay was immunoSEQ multiplex PCR. The table has 700,000 or so clones, around 85% seen once. The data were also submitted as part of a second study, on human thymus T cells. That investigation notes: Surgeons resected thymus tissue during corrective heart surgery. Unrelated individuals had highly overlapping thymic repertoires, as reported in related research.

The clonotype comes from a girl in the first two years of life with a congenital heart defect. The sequenced sample consisted of thymocytes.

The CDR3 reads CASSEDRGGQETQYF. The CDR3, as DNA: TGCGCCAGCAGTGAGGATCGGGGGGGTCAAGAGACCCAGTACTTC. The chain uses TRBV10-1 and TRBJ2-5, with 8 bases that match TRBD2. Germline V gives CDR1 WNHNN, CDR2 SYGVQD (reference sequence). Trimming took 2 bases from V and 2 from J; bases not matched to a gene: 4. The CDR3 sequence is 15 residues long.